Sequencing of this TCR gamma chain was carried out in a study of intestinal T cells in coeliac disease. General study results and limits: Splitting by age did not yield significant classification despite group age differences. All 22 biopsies were correctly classified by TRD kmer clustering. TRG clustering correctly classified 51 of 54 biopsies (about 94%).

The germline gives CDR1 GITISATS, CDR2 ISYDGTV (reference sequence). V lost 11 bases, J lost 9 bases, and 16 bases stayed unmatched. The length of the CDR3 is 12 residues. Using 150 to 200 ng of biopsy DNA, TRG was amplified with LymphoTrack primers. TCRdb called clones from the multiplex PCR reads again using CATT. Here the sample spans under 400 gamma-chain clones, about 62% being singletons. Ten to eleven formalin-fixed paraffin-embedded scrolls, each 5 µm thick, supplied each case's genomic DNA. To note about this clone: Its matching antigen is unknown. Other DNA sequences in the sample encode the same CDR3.

This sequence originates from a human donor with celiac disease. The sample consisted of a duodenal biopsy. The chain employs TRGV9 and TRGJ1 or TRGJ2. The CDR3 spells CACGVGGRKKLF. CDR3 coding DNA: TGTGCCTGTGGGGTGGGCGGCCGTAAGAAACTCTTT.